These T cell receptor beta chains were read from a single sample in a study of T cells in Graves' hyperthyroidism and ophthalmopathy. TCRdb re-called the multiplex PCR reads through MiXCR, storing one row per CDR3 protein. This table has hundreds of thousands of distinct CDR3 sequences, less than 15% appearing once. What was sequenced was blood. These receptors were obtained from a woman aged 18-29 years with Graves' hyperthyroidism. Both conserved end residues are part of each CDR3. Size is stated for part of the rows, as once, few or many counts, or as a class when the clone is expanded.

v_call	j_call	clone_size	cdr3_aa
TRBV4-3	TRBJ1-1	many	CASSPAAGATWWTEAFF
TRBV12-3/TRBV12-4	TRBJ2-2	many	CASSFWASATGELFF
TRBV29-1	TRBJ1-4	NA	CSAALDRGGEKLFF
TRBV11-2	TRBJ2-1	many	CASSPGGTYAYNEQFF
TRBV2	TRBJ2-1	NA	CASRWGGAYNEQFF
TRBV7-2	TRBJ1-3	many	CASSLTTGLAGNTIYF
TRBV6-1	TRBJ2-1	few	CASSERGSFTSSYNEQFF
TRBV28	TRBJ1-1	many	CASTALDRSTEAFF
TRBV2	TRBJ1-5	many	CASSERGSGNQPQHF
TRBV12-3/TRBV12-4	TRBJ1-5	NA	CASSFPGGGQPQHF
TRBV5-8	TRBJ2-1	few	CASSLGWRERLYNEQFF
TRBV19	TRBJ2-7	NA	CASSPGQIFYEQYF
TRBV5-5	TRBJ2-7	many	CASSLAGLAGGVYEQYF
TRBV4-1	TRBJ2-3	NA	CASSQESADTQYF
TRBV10-3	TRBJ1-1	NA	CAITPTENTEAFF
TRBV6-2/TRBV6-3	TRBJ2-7	many	CASSPPSYSYEQYF
TRBV11-3	TRBJ1-1	many	CASSLARRTEAFF
TRBV7-2	TRBJ2-1	many	CASSPQPSYNEQFF
TRBV6-2/TRBV6-3	TRBJ2-5	NA	CASSYLGTARETQYF
TRBV24-1	TRBJ2-1	NA	CATSERAPAVSNEQFF
TRBV12-3/TRBV12-4	TRBJ1-1	few	CASSSGFLNTEAFF
TRBV20-1	TRBJ2-5	few	CGAQLDPAGETQYF
TRBV14	TRBJ2-2	NA	CASSPHVYRELFF
TRBV12-3/TRBV12-4	TRBJ1-1	many	CASILRYMNTEAFF
TRBV29-1	TRBJ2-1	few	CSVGLLYNEQFF
TRBV19	TRBJ2-3	NA	CASKTSGTDTQYF
TRBV6-2/TRBV6-3	TRBJ2-2	many	CASSYMVSGELFF
TRBV2	TRBJ2-2	few	CASSEAAGGTGELFF
TRBV18	TRBJ2-7	NA	CASSPSAAGQGAF
TRBV20-1	TRBJ2-5	many	CSHWVAGGKGSYQETQYF
TRBV6-2/TRBV6-3	TRBJ2-4	NA	CASSYRGGQGASAKNIQYF
TRBV12-3/TRBV12-4	TRBJ2-1	many	CASSPGTSGRGRGNEQFF
TRBV2	TRBJ1-1	many	CASRTNTEAFF
TRBV30	TRBJ1-5	many	CAWSVDRNFNQPQHF
TRBV6-1	TRBJ1-5	many	CASSPEAYSNQPQHF
TRBV30	TRBJ2-3	many	CAWSVPNGQQYF
TRBV6-2/TRBV6-3	TRBJ2-7	NA	CASNQRDRAKYEQYF
TRBV4-3	TRBJ1-4	many	CASSHSSNEKLFF
TRBV6-2/TRBV6-3	TRBJ2-7	NA	CATDRAPGEQYF
TRBV20-1	TRBJ2-1	NA	CSAPEAGRVNEQFF
TRBV5-1	TRBJ2-2	NA	CASTKGSANTGELFF
TRBV6-1	TRBJ2-7	NA	CASSQMTGFEQYF
TRBV5-5	TRBJ1-2	many	CASSLNDYGYTF
TRBV27	TRBJ1-5	many	CASSSTGPMGLNSNQPQHF
TRBV5-5	TRBJ2-2	NA	CASTLRSSGTSTGELFF
TRBV20-1	TRBJ2-5	NA	CSAGRDVSETQYF